Detailed here is one T cell receptor (beta chain). What it binds is unknown. This entry comes from a study of T cell responses to AZD1222 COVID-19 vaccine. The assay was immunoSEQ multiplex PCR, and TCRdb's table has in-frame clones only and misses some. Of more than 150,000 clones in the sample, 85% to 90% were seen once. The CDR3 is 11 amino acids. CDR1 and CDR2 (germline): DFQATT, SNEGSKA (reference sequence). Trimming removed 3 bases from V and 8 bases from J, with 10 bases in between. Notes on the study in general: Most donors were white British and more were female, and clonal diversity was possibly underestimated.

This specimen was peripheral blood, taken on day 0 of AZD1222 vaccination. The gene calls are TRBV20-1 and TRBJ1-1, with D perhaps matching TRBD1 (6 bases). This TCR was sampled from an adult in good health. The CDR3 reads CSASEGTEAFF. As DNA, the CDR3 is TGCAGTGCTAGCGAGGGGACAGAAGCTTTCTTT.